This TCR beta chain is from a study of blood T cell repertoires in COVID-19 (dated by TCRdb to 2019 to 2021). Regarding the complete study: The collaborator samples originated in the United States, Italy and Spain and spanned the acute and convalescent phases of COVID-19. Where HLA class I and class II types were available, the types were taken from metadata supplied by the sample provider, not from assay-based typing. The samples were drawn from two sources: the first 160 participants of the ongoing ImmuneRACE study, and about 1,300 subjects contributed by 6 global collaborators. Sample metadata almost always included a de-identified subject ID, COVID-19 status, age in years and sex. Subjects who had been exposed to COVID-19, were actively infected with it, or had recovered from it provided the deeply sampled blood TCRbeta repertoires that made up the dataset. The prospective study material was composed of cDNA or gDNA derived from T cells, B-cell-depleted T cells, or PBMCs. A freely available public database, intended as a resource for researchers studying the immune response to SARS-CoV-2, is where the repertoires were released. The full study reports these points: The quantity of clinical and demographic metadata differed by source and by participant and was supplied without curation.

Collaborating institutions collected whole blood in K2EDTA tubes following their own protocols. For TCRbeta analysis, collaborators shipped samples in one of three forms: frozen whole blood, isolated PBMCs, or DNA extracted from either of those sample types. Reading from cysteine to phenylalanine, the CDR3 counts 14 amino acids. CDR3 DNA only is kept here, 42 bases in frame from base 1. Trimming accounts for 6 bases at V and 3 bases at J, while the number of junction bases matched to no gene is 6. CDR1 and CDR2, per the germline V gene (reference sequence), are SEHNR and FQNEAQ. Comments on this clone: Its antigen has not been determined. Base qualities are not provided; no much larger clone lies one nucleotide away.

TCRbeta CDR3 regions were amplified from genomic DNA by means of the immunoSEQ Assay, a bias-controlled multiplex PCR. Processing in the source paper ran as follows. Nucleated cell counts per sample were estimated from amplification of reference gene primers within the assay. To quantify the absolute abundance of each unique TCRbeta CDR3 rearrangement, sequence reads were collapsed and filtered. For each sample, productive Simpson clonality was calculated as the square root of Simpson's diversity index over productive rearrangements. Sourced from immuneACCESS, this table was stored by TCRdb with only in-frame sequences that have V and J called. A share of the clones is absent; for the studies checked, an unresolved V gene accounts for under half, and the remainder has no known explanation. V and J calls and clone size are as listed in that table; D and trimming were resolved from the DNA. This sample comprises some 150,000 clones, roughly nine tenths of them detected only once. The ten top clones hold roughly 14% of the sample.

The sequence links TRBV7-9 to TRBJ2-7; 9 middle bases align to TRBD1. Sequenced: peripheral blood. The origin of this receptor is a middle-aged woman with acute or convalescent COVID-19. The nucleotide sequence reads as follows: TGTGCCAGCAGTACCGGGACAGGGAACTACGAGCAGTACTTC. Its translation is CASSTGTGNYEQYF.